This T cell receptor beta chain comes out of a study of T cell changes during pregnancy in multiple sclerosis. Some clones are missing from TCRdb's copy, which holds only in-frame ones; the method was immunoSEQ multiplex PCR. This table has about 110,000 clones, roughly 89% appearing once. Material: peripheral blood, obtained before pregnancy. The sequence was obtained from a female donor with multiple sclerosis, enrolled in a pregnancy study.

CDR3 in DNA: TGTGCCAGCAGAACAGGGTTCGCCTATGGCTACACCTTC. It encodes CASRTGFAYGYTF. The chain has TRBV7-2 and TRBJ1-2; weak D call: TRBD1 (6 bases). Germline V gene data show CDR1 as SGHTA and CDR2 as FQGNSA. Trimming shortened V by 6 bases and J by 4 bases, and 12 bases separated the two germline ends. The CDR3 is 13 residues long.